The T cell receptor beta chain described here comes from a study of regulatory T cells in long-lasting Graves disease. Study conclusions and caveats: Lower TCR diversity characterized persistent Graves' patients relative to newly diagnosed patients. TRBV28, TRBJ1-2 and TRBJ2-5 were favored in persistent disease.

Time point here: newly diagnosed GD, antithyroid drugs for less than 3 months. Researchers made the TCR library from RNA that was extracted from PBMCs. This clonotype was recorded at least ten times. Its antigen remains unidentified. The authors built TCR beta libraries using iRepertoire HTBI primers and Arm-PCR of CDR3 regions. TCRdb re-analysed the multiplex PCR reads in MiXCR, keeping a single row per CDR3 protein. The table has about 440,000 distinct CDR3 sequences, about a sixth seen once. The CDR3 runs to 19 residues. V was cut by 3 bases and J by 0 bases, with 22 bases left in between. From germline, CDR1 is MDHEN and CDR2 SYDVKM. These data also formed part of another study, on T cells in Graves' hyperthyroidism and ophthalmopathy. Turning to that study: Most expanded thyroid clonotypes above 0.001 recurred in blood.

This TCR came from a woman aged 25-40 years with Graves disease. V and J are TRBV28 and TRBJ2-3; D might be TRBD2 (6 bases). The input for sequencing was peripheral blood mononuclear cells (PBMCs), taken at new diagnosis, from a patient treated with antithyroid drugs. The CDR3 coding sequence is TGTGCCAGCAGTTTCCATATGGGAGTTAGCGGAACTAGCACAGATACGCAGTATTTT. It codes for CASSFHMGVSGTSTDTQYF.